The 25 T cell receptor beta chains listed next were all sequenced from one sample in a study of T cell responses to AZD1222 COVID-19 vaccine. Generated by immunoSEQ multiplex PCR, the TCRdb table keeps only in-frame clones and is missing some. This sample has 80,000 to 100,000 clones, with about 82% found just once. Material: peripheral blood, obtained 28 days after the second AZD1222 dose. The receptor set was obtained from an adult who received the AZD1222 COVID-19 vaccine.

The V and J genes are TRBV21-1 and TRBJ1-1. TRBV21-1 is termed a pseudogene. The CDR3 has 16 residues. For the CDR3, the DNA is TGTGCCAGCAGCAAAGAAGGAGCACGGGGGAACACTGAAGCTTTCTTT. This gives the protein CASSKEGARGNTEAFF.

The V call is TRBV20-1, the J call TRBJ2-2; D tentatively fits TRBD1 or TRBD2 (5 bases each). V lost 3 bases, J lost 1 base, and 12 bases lay in between. The CDR3 has 15 amino acids. Germline V gene sequence: CDR1 DFQATT, CDR2 SNEGSKA (reference sequence). The CDR3 loop reads CSASRAGRNTGELFF. The CDR3 DNA sequence: TGCAGTGCTAGTAGGGCAGGGAGGAACACCGGGGAGCTGTTTTTT.

This chain joins TRBV30 and TRBJ1-4; the D is unclear. The CDR3 is 14 residues long. The germline V gene encodes CDR1 GTSNPN and CDR2 SVGIG (reference sequence). Trimming shortened V by 0 bases and J by 1 base, and 6 bases separated the two germline ends. CDR3 loop: CAWSVKGTNEKLFF. The CDR3 nucleotides are TGTGCCTGGAGTGTAAAAGGAACTAATGAAAAACTGTTTTTT.

The chain recombines TRBV2 with TRBJ1-1, with 7 bases fitting TRBD1. This CDR3 comprises 13 residues. Germline V gene data show CDR1 as SNHLY and CDR2 as FYNNEI. After removal of 6 bases from V and 4 bases from J, the junction contained 5 bases not matched to a gene. DNA for the CDR3: TGTGCCAGCAGCGACAGGGTAGTCACTGAAGCTTTCTTT. Protein: CASSDRVVTEAFF.

This clone was seen more than once but under ten times. V gene TRBV9 combines with J gene TRBJ2-5; D is tentatively TRBD1 or TRBD2 (6 bases each). V was cut by 0 bases and J by 5 bases, with 17 bases left in between. CDR3 size: 16 residues. Germline V CDR1 and CDR2: SGDLS, YYNGEE. The CDR3 sequence: CASSVGAGDFSETQYF. The CDR3 nucleotides read TGTGCCAGCAGCGTAGGGGCAGGGGACTTCTCGGAGACCCAGTACTTC. Looking up the rest from reference TRBV9 and TRBJ2-5 gives the full variable domain: DSGVTQTPKHLITATGQRVTLRCSPRSGDLSVYWYQQSLDQGLQFLIQYYNGEERAKGNILERFSAQQFPDLHSELNLSSLELGDSALYFCASSVGAGDFSETQYFGPGTRLLVL.

The chain has TRBV19 and TRBJ2-7, with 7 bases lining up with TRBD1. The CDR3 has 16 residues. V lost 3 bases and J lost 4; bases outside the gene matches: 12. Germline lookup yields CDR1 LNHDA and CDR2 SQIVND (reference sequence). CDR3 in DNA: TGTGCCAGTAGTATTGGGGCCGGGACAGATGAATACGAGCAGTACTTC. Translated, it gives CASSIGAGTDEYEQYF.

This chain connects TRBV5-1 to TRBJ2-3; 9 bases are a match to TRBD1. The V gene's germline CDR1 is SGHRS and CDR2 YFSETQ. This CDR3 contains 16 residues. With 4 bases clipped from V and 3 bases from J, the junction kept 9 bases outside the gene matches. CDR3 nucleotides: TGCGCCAGCAGCCCACAGGGGGCTGGAGGGACAGATACGCAGTATTTT. Protein sequence: CASSPQGAGGTDTQYF.

The chain joins TRBV13 to TRBJ1-1; D not certain. The CDR3 is 15 residues long. Trimming removed 5 bases at V and 1 base at J, with 14 bases between. Germline CDR1 is PRHDT and CDR2 is FYEKMQ (reference sequence). The CDR3 DNA follows: TGTGCCAGCAGCCCCCCGGAGTGGAGGAACACTGAAGCTTTCTTT. Residues: CASSPPEWRNTEAFF.

This chain uses TRBV7-2 with TRBJ2-7; 8 bases map to TRBD2. Germline loops: CDR1 SGHTA, CDR2 FQGNSA. V shed 7 bases, J shed 1 base, and the junction held 9 bases outside the gene matches. The CDR3 has 15 amino acids. The chain's CDR3 is CASNSGGTRSYEQYF. Here the CDR3 DNA reads TGTGCCAGCAACTCCGGCGGGACTAGATCCTACGAGCAGTACTTC.

The chain recombines TRBV7-2 with TRBJ2-7; D might be TRBD1 (6 bases). CDR1 and CDR2 from the germline V gene are SGHTA and FQGNSA. The germline V and J ends were trimmed by 1 base and 5 bases, with 12 bases remaining between them. The CDR3 sequence is 14 residues long. The CDR3 region is CASSLGQVLNEQYF. The CDR3 DNA sequence: TGTGCCAGCAGCTTAGGACAGGTACTAAACGAGCAGTACTTC.

This clone was recorded only once. The chain links TRBV13 to TRBJ1-4; unclear D gene. The germline CDR1 and CDR2 sequences are PRHDT and FYEKMQ (reference sequence). Trimming took 3 bases from V and 1 from J, leaving 9 bases between them. This CDR3 contains 15 residues. In DNA, the CDR3 is TGTGCCAGCAGCTTGAGGGCGCAAACTAATGAAAAACTGTTTTTT. Protein: CASSLRAQTNEKLFF.

This chain joins TRBV27 and TRBJ2-1; maybe TRBD2 (5 bases). V lost 0 bases and J lost 8, with 11 bases in between. This CDR3 has 14 residues. Germline CDR1 MNHEY, CDR2 SMNVEV (reference sequence). CDR3 bases: TGTGCCAGCAGTTTATCGGCTAGCCGCTATGAGCAGTTCTTC. It encodes CASSLSASRYEQFF.

This chain uses TRBV20-1 with TRBJ2-2; D might be TRBD1 or TRBD2, each matching 5 bases. The germline V and J ends were trimmed by 3 bases and 1 base, with 18 bases remaining between them. The germline V gene encodes CDR1 DFQATT and CDR2 SNEGSKA (reference sequence). This CDR3 is 17 amino acids long. The chain's CDR3 is CSASPHRGDLNTGELFF. CDR3 DNA sequence: TGCAGTGCTAGTCCCCACCGAGGGGACCTGAACACCGGGGAGCTGTTTTTT.

The chain links TRBV14 to TRBJ1-1; 8 bases map to TRBD1. The germline V gene has CDR1 SGHDN and CDR2 FVKESK. Unmatched junction bases numbered 3, after V lost 2 bases and J lost 4 bases. There are 14 residues in the CDR3. The CDR3 region is CASSQPQGATEAFF. DNA of the CDR3: TGTGCCAGCAGCCAACCCCAGGGGGCCACTGAAGCTTTCTTT.

This clone was seen a few times. The chain recombines TRBV28 with TRBJ1-2; tentative D call: TRBD1 (5 bases). This CDR3 comprises 13 residues. The V gene's germline CDR1 is MDHEN and CDR2 SYDVKM. Trimming stripped 6 bases from V and 8 bases from J, with 16 bases between. The CDR3 is CASRSHRGEGYTF. The CDR3 coding sequence is TGTGCCAGCAGGTCCCATAGGGGTGAGGGCTACACCTTC.

V gene TRBV19 combines with J gene TRBJ2-6; D gene unclear. The CDR3 extends over 16 amino acids. Germline V lookup: CDR1 LNHDA, CDR2 SQIVND (reference sequence). With 5 bases removed from V and 0 bases from J, the gap between germline ends came to 11 bases. The CDR3 loop reads CASSLRTASGANVLTF. CDR3 DNA sequence: TGTGCCAGTAGTCTCCGGACGGCCTCTGGGGCCAACGTCCTGACTTTC.

The chain has TRBV6-2 or TRBV6-3 and TRBJ2-1; tentatively, D is TRBD2 (5 bases). Germline CDR1 MNHEY, CDR2 SVGEGT. CDR3 length equals 16 residues. With 5 bases removed from V and 1 base from J, the gap between germline ends came to 15 bases. The CDR3 region has the DNA TGTGCCAGCAGTACCATCCGCGGGTTTTCCTACAATGAGCAGTTCTTC. Its translation is CASSTIRGFSYNEQFF.

The rearrangement joins TRBV2 to TRBJ1-5; 7 bases line up with TRBD1. CDR1 and CDR2 (germline): SNHLY, FYNNEI. The CDR3 length is 13 residues. The V gene end was trimmed by 5 bases and the J gene end by 4 bases; junction bases not matched to a gene: 2. CDR3 DNA: TGTGCCAGCAGTTCGACAGGGAATCAGCCCCAGCATTTT. It codes for CASSSTGNQPQHF.

The chain employs TRBV2 and TRBJ1-1; D gene unclear. Germline-derived CDR1 and CDR2 are SNHLY and FYNNEI. CDR3 size: 15 residues. V shed 6 bases and J shed 1 base, with 15 bases lying between them. The CDR3 here is CASRVMLGGNTEAFF. Written as DNA, the CDR3 is TGTGCCAGCAGAGTCATGCTCGGCGGGAACACTGAAGCTTTCTTT.

The rearrangement uses TRBV9 and TRBJ1-6; 7 bases are shared with TRBD1. Germline V gene data show CDR1 as SGDLS and CDR2 as YYNGEE. The CDR3 has 17 amino acids. V shed 2 bases and J 9 bases; nucleotides not matched to a gene: 14. CDR3 bases: TGTGCCAGCAGCGTTCGTCCCGCTGGGCAGGGGGGTTCACCCCTCCACTTT. Translation gives CASSVRPAGQGGSPLHF.

The chain carries TRBV15 and TRBJ1-3; D is unresolved. Germline CDR1 is LNHNV and CDR2 is YYDKDF (reference sequence). V was trimmed by 0 bases and J by 4 bases, leaving 10 bases between them. CDR3 length: 15 residues. CDR3 sequence (DNA): TGTGCCACCAGCAGAGAGGCGGGCTTCGGAAACACCATATATTTT. The encoded protein is CATSREAGFGNTIYF.

The V gene is TRBV24-1, the J gene TRBJ2-1; the match to TRBD2 covers 9 bases. The germline CDR1 and CDR2 sequences are KGHDR and SFDVKD. This CDR3 region has 14 residues. The V segment lost 7 bases and the J segment 3 bases; nucleotides outside the gene matches: 3. The CDR3 DNA sequence: TGTGCCACCAGCAGTAGCGGGGGCTACAATGAGCAGTTCTTC. Translation: CATSSSGGYNEQFF.

The chain joins TRBV19 to TRBJ2-3, with a tentative D call TRBD2 (5 bases). The CDR3 is made up of 16 amino acids. The V and J ends lost 4 bases and 1 base respectively, with 15 bases between them. Looked up from germline, CDR1 is LNHDA and CDR2 is SQIVND (reference sequence). As DNA, the CDR3 is TGTGCCAGTAGTAGACGCGGGTCCCCTGGCACAGATACGCAGTATTTT. As protein: CASSRRGSPGTDTQYF.

In DNA, the CDR3 is TGTGCCAGCAGCTTGGCGCCGTCCTACGAGCAGTACTTC. Its protein is CASSLAPSYEQYF. The J gene is TRBJ2-7, the V gene TRBV5-6; unclear D gene. This CDR3 has 13 residues. Germline CDR1 and CDR2: SGHDT and YYEEEE. V gave up 0 bases and J gave up 1 base, with 5 bases separating them.

The V and J genes are TRBV2 and TRBJ2-1; possibly TRBD2 for D (5 bases). CDR1 SNHLY and CDR2 FYNNEI come from the germline V gene. CDR3 size: 14 residues. V was clipped by 6 bases and J by 0 bases, with 9 bases between them. Here the CDR3 reads CASRTGSSYNEQFF. CDR3 coding DNA: TGTGCCAGCAGAACGGGGAGCTCCTACAATGAGCAGTTCTTC.